This T cell receptor (beta chain) was observed in a study of T cells after somatic rescue of genetic block. Sequencing was performed with immunoSEQ multiplex PCR; in TCRdb, only in-frame clones are kept and a portion is missing. The data hold 10,000 to 15,000 clones, with roughly two thirds observed a single time. The CDR3 runs to 13 residues. Trimming removed 2 bases at V and 2 bases at J, with 6 bases between. The germline V gene has CDR1 MNHEY and CDR2 SVGAGI. This clone came up a few times. The chain recombines TRBV6-5 with TRBJ1-1; D is uncertain. The origin of this receptor is a boy aged 5-17 years. The source material was peripheral blood mononuclear cells (PBMCs). The chain's CDR3 is CASSYLGNTEAFF. In nucleotides, the CDR3 is TGTGCCAGCAGTTACCTGGGTAACACTGAAGCTTTCTTT.